The entry below gives a single T cell receptor beta chain sequence along with its context. These data belong to a study of blood T cell repertoires in COVID-19. Study in general: The origin of the acute and convalescent COVID-19 samples was the United States, Italy and Spain. PBMCs, B-cell-depleted T cells, or T cells were the source of the cDNA or gDNA that made up the material.

In the source study's methods: It was from reference gene primer amplification that nucleated cell counts were estimated. Profiled with immunoSEQ multiplex PCR; TCRdb holds only in-frame clones, not every one. V and J calls and clone size are as listed in that table; D and trimming were resolved from the DNA. In the table there are hundreds of thousands of clones, 86% of which are singletons. This CDR3 region has 13 residues. The V and J ends lost 10 bases and 6 bases, in that order; junction bases with no gene match: 8. Per the germline V gene, CDR1 is WSHSY and CDR2 is SAAADI. This receptor was taken from a woman in her 30s with active or convalescent COVID-19. The sequencing sample was made of peripheral blood. The rearrangement uses TRBV10-2 and TRBJ2-3; 9 bases agree with TRBD2. The CDR3 protein is CATTRAGGDTQYF. The CDR3 DNA reads TGCGCCACCACCCGAGCGGGGGGCGATACGCAGTATTTT.